Below, 22 T cell receptor beta chains from the same sample are listed, as sequenced in a study of T cells in women clearing cervical HPV infection. The assay was immunoSEQ multiplex PCR, and TCRdb's table has in-frame clones only and misses some. This table lists tens of thousands of clones. The sequencing sample was made of blood buffy coat. These receptors were taken from a woman between 18 and 69 years old with a cervical HPV16 infection that either progressed to CIN3+ or cleared (not recorded which).

About this clone itself: The CDR3 extends 3 residues past the end of the read, so its final part is completed from the germline J gene. V is TRBV5-1 and J is TRBJ1-4; 10 bases agree with TRBD1. Germline trimming cut 0 bases from V and 7 bases from J; bases unmatched to any gene: 3. The CDR3 sequence is 15 residues long. Per the germline V gene, CDR1 is SGHRS and CDR2 is YFSETQ. The CDR3 protein is CASSLGDRGPEKLFF. The covered CDR3 bases are TGCGCCAGCAGCTTGGGGGACAGGGGACCTGAAAAA.

Details on this clone: The read falls 3 residues short of the CDR3 end, and the missing part is taken from the germline J gene. The V call is TRBV18, the J call TRBJ1-6, with 7 bases fitting TRBD1. After removal of 4 bases from V and 5 bases from J, the junction contained 5 bases not matched to a gene. CDR3 length: 15 residues. Germline V gives CDR1 KGHSH, CDR2 LQKENI. The sequenced CDR3 bases are TGTGCCAGCTCACGGGGACAGAACGATAATTCACCC. It is translated as CASSRGQNDNSP. The complete CDR3 protein is CASSRGQNDNSPLHF.

Notes on this clone: The read terminates 3 residues ahead of where the CDR3 ends, so the germline J gene completes it. The chain couples TRBV20-1 to TRBJ1-2, with D perhaps matching TRBD1 (5 bases). The CDR3 contains 18 residues. From germline, CDR1 is DFQATT and CDR2 SNEGSKA (reference sequence). The sequenced CDR3 bases are TGCAGTGCTAGAGGTATTTGGAGGACTAGCGGGGGTACAGATACC. Its translation: CSARGIWRTSGGTDT. The complete CDR3 protein is CSARGIWRTSGGTDTYTF.

Remarks on this clone: Coverage ceases 3 residues before the CDR3 finishes, and the germline J gene fills in the end. The chain recombines TRBV2 with TRBJ2-1; TRBD2 aligns across 8 bases. V trimming: 9 bases; J trimming: 5 bases; junction bases outside the gene matches: 9. CDR3 size: 14 residues. Germline V gene sequence: CDR1 SNHLY, CDR2 FYNNEI. CDR3 bases read: TGTGCCAGTAGAAAGGGACTAGTAAACAATGAG. This sequence encodes CASRKGLVNNE. In full, the CDR3 reads CASRKGLVNNEQFF.

Concerning this clone: Sequence at one end of the junction differs from germline and may be a read error. The read stops 3 residues short of the end of the CDR3; the missing end is completed from the germline J gene. J is TRBJ2-3 and V is TRBV6-1; 8 bases match TRBD2. The germline CDR1 and CDR2 sequences are MNHNS and SASEGT. CDR3 length equals 15 residues. The CDR3 is CASGEQAGGADTQYF. CDR3 DNA, as far as it was read: TGTGCCAGCGGTGAACAGGCGGGAGGCGCAGATACG.

Concerning this clone: The read gets to within 3 residues of the CDR3 end, and the germline J gene fills in the rest. V usage is TRBV6-4 and J usage is TRBJ2-1, with a weak D call TRBD2 (6 bases). The germline gives CDR1 MRHNA, CDR2 SNTAGT. Trimming cost V 0 bases and J 9 bases, with 12 bases left between them. This CDR3 spans 14 amino acids. CDR3 sequence: CASSDSRDSSEQFF. The DNA read from the CDR3 is TGTGCCAGCAGTGACTCCCGGGACTCTAGTGAG.

As for this clone: The read comes to an end 3 residues before the CDR3 does, leaving the germline J gene to fill in the end. The chain recombines TRBV5-1 with TRBJ2-2; perhaps TRBD1 as D (5 bases). The germline gives CDR1 SGHRS, CDR2 YFSETQ. The CDR3 spans 13 residues. The sequenced part of the CDR3 DNA is TGCGCCAGCAAACAGGCTTTTGGAGAAAAG. Translating it yields CASKQAFGEK. The entire CDR3 protein reads CASKQAFGEKLFF.

As regards this clone: The read ends 3 residues before the CDR3 terminus; that terminus is restored from the germline J gene. This rearrangement joins TRBV19 to TRBJ1-2, with D possibly TRBD1 on 6 matching bases. This CDR3 contains 15 residues. Looked up from germline, CDR1 is LNHDA and CDR2 is SQIVND (reference sequence). The sequenced CDR3 bases are TGTGCCAGTAGTATAACAGGGCGGAGCTCCTACGAC. Protein product: CASSITGRSSYD. In full, the CDR3 is CASSITGRSSYDYTF.

About this clone itself: The missing CDR3 end, 3 residues past where the read stops, is filled in from the germline J gene. This chain connects TRBV6-2 or TRBV6-3 to TRBJ2-3; TRBD2 aligns across 9 bases. The CDR3 runs 15 residues. The V gene end was trimmed by 6 bases and the J gene end by 5 bases; junction bases not matched to a gene: 9. The germline V gene has CDR1 MNHEY and CDR2 SVGEGT. This CDR3 reads CASRPSGGFGDTQYF. The CDR3 bases that were read are TGTGCCAGCAGACCCAGCGGGGGGTTCGGAGATACG.

About this clone itself: Sequencing ends 3 residues short of the CDR3 end; the germline J gene provides the rest. The chain couples TRBV7-8 to TRBJ2-1; TRBD2 matches at 7 bases. The CDR3 consists of 15 residues. Trimming took 3 bases from V and 1 from J; bases not matched to a gene: 3. Per the germline V gene, CDR1 is SGHVS and CDR2 is FQNEAQ. The sequenced part of the CDR3 DNA is TGTGCCAGCAGCTTGCCCGGGGGGTCCTACAATGAG. Translated: CASSLPGGSYNE. The CDR3 as a whole reads CASSLPGGSYNEQFF.

Concerning this clone itself: Coverage ceases 3 residues before the CDR3 finishes, and the germline J gene fills in the end. The chain is built from TRBV6-2 or TRBV6-3 and TRBJ2-5, with a tentative D call TRBD1 (6 bases). V was cut by 3 bases and J by 2 bases, with 10 bases left in between. CDR1 and CDR2 from the germline V gene are MNHEY and SVGEGT. The CDR3 covers 14 residues. CDR3 loop: CASSYDRYQETQYF. The DNA read from the CDR3 is TGTGCCAGCAGTTATGACAGGTATCAAGAGACC.

As for this clone: The read ends 3 residues shy of where the CDR3 ends; the end is completed using the germline J gene. The identical CDR3 is also encoded by other nucleotide sequences in the sample. The rearrangement joins TRBV7-2 to TRBJ2-1, with 10 bases that match TRBD2. J gave up 6 bases and V 5 bases, and 7 bases lay outside the gene matches. Germline CDR1 SGHTA, CDR2 FQGNSA. This CDR3 has 15 residues. CDR3 DNA (partial): TGTGCCAGCAGCCTAAGCGGGGGGGCTGTCAATGAG. Residues: CASSLSGGAVNE. The complete CDR3 reads CASSLSGGAVNEQFF.

With respect to this clone: Coverage ceases 3 residues before the CDR3 finishes, and the germline J gene fills in the end. The chain uses TRBV19 and TRBJ2-1; 11 bases line up with TRBD2. This CDR3 contains 14 residues. Unmatched junction bases numbered 5, after V lost 4 bases and J lost 9 bases. CDR1 and CDR2 from the germline V gene are LNHDA and SQIVND (reference sequence). This chain's CDR3 is CASSRTSGSGEQFF. The sequenced CDR3 bases are TGTGCCAGTAGTAGGACTAGCGGGTCTGGTGAG.

Details on this clone: The read is 3 residues too short to cover the CDR3 end, so that end is filled in from the germline J gene. The chain has TRBV4-2 and TRBJ1-1; D is possibly TRBD1 (5 bases). The CDR3 is 13 residues long. Germline lookup yields CDR1 LGHNA and CDR2 YNFKEQ. CDR3 amino acids: CASSQDRRGEAFF. The covered CDR3 bases are TGTGCCAGCAGCCAAGATCGAAGGGGCGAA.

About this clone itself: The read halts 3 residues ahead of the CDR3 end, with the missing end drawn from the germline J gene. At the DNA level, this CDR3 is encoded by other sequences in the same sample as well. This chain links TRBV18 with TRBJ1-2, with D unresolved. Trimming shortened V by 3 bases and J by 7 bases, and 12 bases separated the two germline ends. The length of the CDR3 is 13 residues. CDR1 KGHSH and CDR2 LQKENI come from the germline V gene. The sequenced CDR3 bases are TGTGCCAGCTCACCGTCTCAAGGTGGTGGC. Its translation: CASSPSQGGG. The entire CDR3 protein is CASSPSQGGGYTF.

In regard to this clone: Coverage ceases 3 residues before the CDR3 finishes, and the germline J gene fills in the end. The chain couples TRBV5-1 to TRBJ2-1, with 9 bases aligning to TRBD2. The germline V gene has CDR1 SGHRS and CDR2 YFSETQ. CDR3 length: 16 amino acids. The junction had 6 bases not matched to a gene; V was cut back by 1 base and J by 4 bases. The part of the CDR3 DNA that was read is TGCGCCAGCAGCTTGTCCGGCGGGGGGGCGTACAATGAG. It specifies CASSLSGGGAYNE. The CDR3 in full is CASSLSGGGAYNEQFF.

With respect to this clone: The read terminates 3 residues ahead of where the CDR3 ends, so the germline J gene completes it. The chain uses TRBV20-1 and TRBJ2-7, with 9 positions matching TRBD1. Unmatched junction bases numbered 10, after V lost 6 bases and J lost 4 bases. The CDR3 totals 14 residues. Germline V gene lookup returns CDR1 DFQATT and CDR2 SNEGSKA (reference sequence). CDR3 in amino acids: CSAIHRGRGYEQYF. The CDR3 bases that were read are TGCAGTGCGATCCACAGGGGGCGCGGGTACGAG.

With regard to this clone: The sequenced fragment ends 3 residues before the CDR3 boundary, so the rest is inferred from the germline J gene. The chain employs TRBV10-3 and TRBJ2-2; a weak D match, TRBD2 (6 bases). In germline, CDR1 is ENHRY, CDR2 SYGVKD. V was trimmed by 2 bases and J by 6 bases, leaving 16 bases between them. CDR3 length: 16 amino acids. CDR3 in amino acids: CAISERETRVAGELFF. CDR3 DNA (partial): TGTGCCATCAGTGAGAGAGAGACTAGAGTGGCCGGGGAG.

Points on this clone: The DNA ends 3 residues before the CDR3 does, and the rest of the CDR3 is filled in from the germline J gene. The gene calls are TRBV7-9 and TRBJ1-1, with TRBD1 as a possible D gene (6 bases). The germline V gene has CDR1 SEHNR and CDR2 FQNEAQ (reference sequence). The V and J ends lost 1 base and 5 bases respectively, with 11 bases between them. The CDR3 totals 14 residues. The CDR3 is CASSLGRGQTEAFF. CDR3 DNA (partial): TGTGCCAGCAGCTTAGGGAGGGGACAAACTGAA.

With respect to this clone: Coverage ceases 3 residues before the CDR3 finishes, and the germline J gene fills in the end. This chain joins TRBV18 and TRBJ1-2; D remains unclear. In germline, CDR1 is KGHSH, CDR2 LQKENI. This CDR3 is built from 14 residues. CDR3 DNA (partial): TGTGCCAGCTCATCACTAGCGGATTCCTACGAC. This encodes CASSSLADSYD. The full CDR3 reads CASSSLADSYDYTF.

Concerning this clone itself: The read falls 3 residues short of the CDR3 end, and the missing part is taken from the germline J gene. This chain joins TRBV29-1 and TRBJ1-5; 7 nucleotides line up with TRBD1. Looked up from germline, CDR1 is SQVTM and CDR2 is ANQGSEA. V lost 6 bases to trimming and J lost 3 bases; unmatched junction nucleotides: 5. CDR3 length equals 13 residues. The CDR3 bases that were read are TGCAGCGTGGGGACAGCCCCCAATCAGCCC. It yields the protein CSVGTAPNQP. The CDR3, in full, reads CSVGTAPNQPQHF.

Of note for this clone: Read data end 3 residues before the CDR3 end; the end is taken from the germline J gene. The gene calls are TRBV20-1 and TRBJ2-3, with D perhaps matching TRBD2 (6 bases). Germline V CDR1 and CDR2: DFQATT, SNEGSKA (reference sequence). This CDR3 spans 13 amino acids. V lost 3 bases and J 4 bases, leaving 11 bases between the germline ends. CDR3 bases read: TGCAGTGCTAGGTGGCCGGGGGCAGATACG. Amino acids: CSARWPGADT. The full CDR3 is CSARWPGADTQYF.